What follows is one T cell receptor (beta chain) and its context. The antigen remains undetermined. Germline CDR1 KGHSH, CDR2 LQKENI. CDR3 length equals 14 residues. Trimming took 0 bases from V and 4 from J; bases not matched to a gene: 3. TCRdb's copy holds only in-frame clones and misses some; the assay was immunoSEQ multiplex PCR. The sample has 100,000 or so clones, just over 90% seen once. This entry comes from a study of siplizumab effects on memory and regulatory T cells. Findings and caveats of the study: Major contributors to the alloresponse seemed to be naive T cells, which also appeared more diverse than memory cells. Phenotypic classification as naive or memory proved unattainable for roughly 75-95% of proliferating CD4+ or CD8+ clones.

Material for sequencing was CD4+ T cells sorted from blood. The receptor was isolated from a human donor in good health. The rearrangement links TRBV18 to TRBJ2-7; 7 bases agree with TRBD1. In nucleotides, the CDR3 is TGTGCCAGCTCACCACCAGGGACAGCTTACGAGCAGTACTTC. This encodes CASSPPGTAYEQYF.